The TCR beta chain described here comes from a study of cytomegalovirus exposure and HLA in healthy donors. Points from the study as a whole: Despite most TCR sequences being rare, some public TCRs occurred in many donors. Associated with cytomegalovirus, according to the listing, were around 170 TCR beta chains.

A roughly 120-subject validation cohort, separate from the roughly 670-subject first cohort, supplied the donors. In the case of this clone: Its target is not known.

Using immunoSEQ multiplex PCR, the repertoire was profiled, and TCRdb retains in-frame clones only, with some absent. Among about 200,000 clones listed, 86% were seen once. The sequenced sample consisted of PBMCs. The receptor was derived from a woman between 18 and 29 years old in good health and CMV-seronegative.

The CDR3 here is CATSRVGPSEKLFF. CDR3 DNA: TGTGCCACCAGCAGAGTGGGGCCCTCTGAAAAACTGTTTTTT. This chain connects TRBV15 to TRBJ1-4, with D tentatively TRBD1 (5 bases). This CDR3 region has 14 residues. Per germline, CDR1 LNHNV and CDR2 YYDKDF (reference sequence). Trimming shortened V by 1 base and J by 7 bases, and 10 bases separated the two germline ends.